This TCR beta chain was identified in a study of OX40 agonist ivuxolimab in advanced cancers. Study background: Ivuxolimab doses were 0.01, 0.1, 0.3, 1.5, 3 or 10 mg/kg every 2 weeks. The study, taken as a whole, reports: Blood T cells, both CD4+ and CD8+, expanded clonally by week 6 at 0.1 to 3.0 mg/kg. Certain nonresponding patients likewise had low normalized T-cell clonal expansion. Clonal expansion in partial responders at 0.1-3.0 mg/kg ranked among the lowest.

The length of the CDR3 is 12 residues. V was trimmed by 4 bases and J by 9 bases, leaving 10 bases between them. The V gene's germline CDR1 is SGHAT and CDR2 FQNNGV. A few counts support this clone. Its antigen is not identified. The assay was immunoSEQ multiplex PCR, and TCRdb's table has in-frame clones only and misses some. This table holds tens of thousands of clones, around 86% found once. The chain uses TRBV11-2 and TRBJ2-1; D is ambiguous. The starting material was CD4+ or CD8+ T cells sorted from blood, obtained in a trial of the OX40 agonist ivuxolimab. The clonotype originates from an adult with an advanced solid tumor such as melanoma, head and neck, liver or kidney cancer. The CDR3 coding sequence is TGTGCCAGCAGCTACGACCGCATTGAGCAGTTCTTC. Translating it yields CASSYDRIEQFF.